These T cell receptor beta chains were read from a single sample in a study of patients and donors after allogeneic stem cell transplantation. From the RT-PCR reads, TCRdb called clonotypes with MiXCR, one entry per CDR3 protein. Among about 24,000 distinct CDR3 sequences listed, approximately 43% were seen once. The specimen was blood, either unsorted or a sorted T cell fraction (not recorded which). These receptors came from a human donor who was either an allogeneic HSCT recipient or a stem cell or donor lymphocyte infusion donor (not recorded which). It is not recorded whose cells these are; they may come from a transplant donor. CDR3s leave out the opening cysteine and the closing phenylalanine or tryptophan.

J gene: TRBJ2-7
V gene: TRBV11-2
CDR3 protein: ASRQYSGSNDEQY

J gene: TRBJ1-6
V gene: TRBV3-1
CDR3 protein: ASSQIGQGFSPLH

J gene: TRBJ1-5
V gene: TRBV28
CDR3 protein: ASTVQGAGQPQH

J gene: TRBJ1-6
V gene: TRBV7-2
CDR3 protein: ASSPTTDSPLH

J gene: TRBJ2-7
V gene: TRBV2
CDR3 protein: ASSVEGNEQY

J gene: TRBJ1-5
V gene: TRBV5-5
CDR3 protein: ASSLAAGSGPQH

J gene: TRBJ2-5
V gene: TRBV7-2
CDR3 protein: ASSSRWREIHQETQY

J gene: TRBJ1-1
V gene: TRBV10-3
CDR3 protein: ATGPGGAEAF

J gene: TRBJ1-1
V gene: TRBV4-1
CDR3 protein: ASSLPPRTGTTEAF

J gene: TRBJ1-2
V gene: TRBV28
CDR3 protein: ASRRVYGYT

J gene: TRBJ1-6
V gene: TRBV7-9
CDR3 protein: ASSLGGTGQSPLH

J gene: TRBJ2-7
V gene: TRBV20-1
CDR3 protein: SAFRDPYEQY

J gene: TRBJ1-6
V gene: TRBV6-1
CDR3 protein: ASSDRGNSPLH

J gene: TRBJ1-5
V gene: TRBV2
CDR3 protein: ASKSDRSNQPQH

J gene: TRBJ1-1
V gene: TRBV20-1
CDR3 protein: SASPGTEAF

J gene: TRBJ2-1
V gene: TRBV10-3
CDR3 protein: AISEERANEQF

J gene: TRBJ2-2
V gene: TRBV4-1
CDR3 protein: ASESVNTGELF

J gene: TRBJ1-3
V gene: TRBV7-9
CDR3 protein: ASRREISGNTIY

J gene: TRBJ2-4
V gene: TRBV12-3/TRBV12-4
CDR3 protein: ASSSTGTGPHIQY

J gene: TRBJ1-1
V gene: TRBV4-1
CDR3 protein: ASSQSTEAF

J gene: TRBJ2-5
V gene: TRBV12-3/TRBV12-4
CDR3 protein: ASSSWTGMDVRETQY

J gene: TRBJ1-2
V gene: TRBV4-1
CDR3 protein: ASSQAYGGINYGYT

J gene: TRBJ1-5
V gene: TRBV7-9
CDR3 protein: ASSPMGTGDNQPQH

J gene: TRBJ2-7
V gene: TRBV10-3
CDR3 protein: AISDKAGAYEQY

J gene: TRBJ2-3
V gene: TRBV21-1
CDR3 protein: ASSAYRAVRGPDTQY

J gene: TRBJ2-5
V gene: TRBV12-3/TRBV12-4
CDR3 protein: ASSAGAFETQY

J gene: TRBJ1-2
V gene: TRBV2
CDR3 protein: ASTEAGNYGYT

J gene: TRBJ1-5
V gene: TRBV5-1
CDR3 protein: ASSLAFWVQPQH

J gene: TRBJ1-4
V gene: TRBV5-1
CDR3 protein: ASSLAGTDNEKLF

J gene: TRBJ2-1
V gene: TRBV5-1
CDR3 protein: ASHILNSGRNGFYNEQF

J gene: TRBJ2-7
V gene: TRBV5-1
CDR3 protein: ASSFSGGAYEQY

J gene: TRBJ2-1
V gene: TRBV6-5
CDR3 protein: ASSLVLAPYNEQF

J gene: TRBJ2-5
V gene: TRBV5-1
CDR3 protein: ASSTGQFQETQY

J gene: TRBJ2-2
V gene: TRBV5-1
CDR3 protein: ASSLEGLNTGELF

J gene: TRBJ1-2
V gene: TRBV4-2
CDR3 protein: ASSQEGGTPVNYGYT

J gene: TRBJ1-1
V gene: TRBV6-5
CDR3 protein: ASQQGAEGEAF

J gene: TRBJ2-7
V gene: TRBV29-1
CDR3 protein: SYSTQDRTYEQY

J gene: TRBJ1-4
V gene: TRBV20-1
CDR3 protein: SARVLGVLGANEKLF

J gene: TRBJ2-3
V gene: TRBV24-1
CDR3 protein: ATSDFGGGSDTQY

J gene: TRBJ1-4
V gene: TRBV4-1
CDR3 protein: ASSQGQGATNEKLF